The source of this TCR beta chain is a study of T-cell reconstitution after alpha-beta-depleted transplantation in children. This clonotype was observed a few times. The V end lost 5 bases, the J end lost 4 bases, and 14 bases lay between the germline ends. Germline V lookup: CDR1 SGHAT, CDR2 FQNNGV. The CDR3 is made up of 14 amino acids. TCRbeta library preparation incorporated unique molecular identifiers. TCRdb called the PCR reads again in MiXCR, with one record for every CDR3 protein. The sample holds roughly 200,000 distinct CDR3 sequences, approximately 10% seen once. The sequence derives from a human donor who donated a stem cell graft to a child with acute lymphoblastic leukemia. V usage is TRBV11-2 and J usage is TRBJ1-2, with D possibly being TRBD1 (6 bases). Specimen: PBMCs from the stem cell graft donor, collected from the stem cell graft. DNA of the CDR3: TGTGCCAGCAGCCCAAGACAGGTCCTCTATGGCTACACCTTC. Encoded protein: CASSPRQVLYGYTF. Looking up the rest from reference TRBV11-2 and TRBJ1-2 gives the full variable domain: EAGVAQSPRYKIIEKRQSVAFWCNPISGHATLYWYQQILGQGPKLLIQFQNNGVVDDSQLPKDRFSAERLKGVDSTLKIQPAKLEDSAVYLCASSPRQVLYGYTFGSGTRLTVV.